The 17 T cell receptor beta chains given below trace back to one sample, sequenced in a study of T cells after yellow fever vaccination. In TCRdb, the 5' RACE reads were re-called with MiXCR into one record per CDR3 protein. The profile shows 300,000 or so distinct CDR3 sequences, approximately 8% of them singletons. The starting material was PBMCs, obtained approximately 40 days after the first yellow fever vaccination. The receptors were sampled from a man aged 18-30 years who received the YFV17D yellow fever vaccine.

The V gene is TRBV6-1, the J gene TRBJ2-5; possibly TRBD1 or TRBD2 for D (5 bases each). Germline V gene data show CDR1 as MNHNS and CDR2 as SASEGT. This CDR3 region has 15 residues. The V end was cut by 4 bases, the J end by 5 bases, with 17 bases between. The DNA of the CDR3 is TGTGCCAGCAGTGGATCCGATGGGGGTGCGGAGACCCAGTACTTC. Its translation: CASSGSDGGAETQYF.

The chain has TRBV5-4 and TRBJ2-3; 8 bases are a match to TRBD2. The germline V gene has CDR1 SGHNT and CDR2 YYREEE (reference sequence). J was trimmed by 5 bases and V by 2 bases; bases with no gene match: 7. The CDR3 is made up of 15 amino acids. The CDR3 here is CASSFGGAGKDTQYF. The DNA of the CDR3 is TGTGCCAGCAGCTTCGGGGGGGCCGGGAAAGATACGCAGTATTTT.

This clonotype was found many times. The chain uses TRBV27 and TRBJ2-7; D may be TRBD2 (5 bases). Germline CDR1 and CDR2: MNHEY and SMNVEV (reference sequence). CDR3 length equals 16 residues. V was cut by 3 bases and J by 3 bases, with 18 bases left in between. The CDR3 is CASSFYPDGIIYEQYF. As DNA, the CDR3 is TGTGCCAGCAGTTTTTACCCGGACGGGATCATCTACGAGCAGTACTTC.

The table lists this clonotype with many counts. CDR3 sequence: CASSLEGLAGGFESSYNEQFF. In nucleotides, the CDR3 is TGCGCCAGCAGCTTGGAGGGACTAGCGGGGGGGTTCGAAAGCTCCTACAATGAGCAGTTCTTC. The chain is built from TRBV5-1 and TRBJ2-1, with 16 bases fitting TRBD2. Germline V gene sequence: CDR1 SGHRS, CDR2 YFSETQ. V lost 0 bases to trimming and J lost 0 bases; unmatched junction nucleotides: 9. There are 21 residues in the CDR3.

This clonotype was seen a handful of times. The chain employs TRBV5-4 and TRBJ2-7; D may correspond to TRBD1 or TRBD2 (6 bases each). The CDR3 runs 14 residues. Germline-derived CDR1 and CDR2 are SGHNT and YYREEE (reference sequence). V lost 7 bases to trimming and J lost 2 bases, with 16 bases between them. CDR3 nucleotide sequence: TGTGCCAGCGCCCCAGGGGAGGCCCCCTACGAGCAGTACGTC. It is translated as CASAPGEAPYEQYV.

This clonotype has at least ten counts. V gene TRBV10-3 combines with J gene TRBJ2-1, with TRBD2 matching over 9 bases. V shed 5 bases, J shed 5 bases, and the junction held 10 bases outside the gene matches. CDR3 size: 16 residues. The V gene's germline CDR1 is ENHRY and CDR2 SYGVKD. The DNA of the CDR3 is TGTGCCATCAGTCCGACATTAGCGGGGGACGACAATGAGCAGTTCTTC. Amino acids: CAISPTLAGDDNEQFF.

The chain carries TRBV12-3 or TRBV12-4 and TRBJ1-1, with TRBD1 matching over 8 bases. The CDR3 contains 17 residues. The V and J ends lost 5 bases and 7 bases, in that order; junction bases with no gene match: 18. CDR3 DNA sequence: TGTGCCAGCAGTCTAATCGAAGGGGGGACAGGACCCCGTGAAGCTTTCTTT. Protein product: CASSLIEGGTGPREAFF.

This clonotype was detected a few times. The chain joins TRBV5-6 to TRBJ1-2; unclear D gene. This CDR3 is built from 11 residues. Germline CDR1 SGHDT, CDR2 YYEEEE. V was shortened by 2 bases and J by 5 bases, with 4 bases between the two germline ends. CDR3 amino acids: CASSFRYGYTF. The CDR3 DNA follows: TGTGCCAGCAGCTTCCGTTATGGCTACACCTTC.

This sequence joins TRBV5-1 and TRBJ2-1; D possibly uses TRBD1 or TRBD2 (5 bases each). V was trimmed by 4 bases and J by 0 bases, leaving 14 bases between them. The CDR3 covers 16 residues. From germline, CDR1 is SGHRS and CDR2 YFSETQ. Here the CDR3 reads CASSPRDASSYNEQFF. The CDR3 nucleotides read TGCGCCAGCAGCCCCCGGGACGCGAGCTCCTACAATGAGCAGTTCTTC. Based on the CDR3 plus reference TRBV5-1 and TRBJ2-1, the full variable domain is KAGVTQTPRYLIKTRGQQVTLSCSPISGHRSVSWYQQTPGQGLQFLFEYFSETQRNKGNFPGRFSGRQFSNSRSEMNVSTLELGDSALYLCASSPRDASSYNEQFFGPGTRLTVL.

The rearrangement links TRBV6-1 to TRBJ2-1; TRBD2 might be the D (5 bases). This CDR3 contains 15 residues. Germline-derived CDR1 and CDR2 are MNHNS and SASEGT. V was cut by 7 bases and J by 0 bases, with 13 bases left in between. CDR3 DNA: TGTGCCAGCATTCTAGCTGGAAGCTCCTACAATGAGCAGTTCTTC. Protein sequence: CASILAGSSYNEQFF.

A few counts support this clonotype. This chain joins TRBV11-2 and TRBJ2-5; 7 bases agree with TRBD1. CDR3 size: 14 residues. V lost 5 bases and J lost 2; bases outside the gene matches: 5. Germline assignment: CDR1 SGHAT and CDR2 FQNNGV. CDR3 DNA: TGTGCCAGCAGCCCGGGACAGCCGCAAGAGACCCAGTACTTC. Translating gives CASSPGQPQETQYF.

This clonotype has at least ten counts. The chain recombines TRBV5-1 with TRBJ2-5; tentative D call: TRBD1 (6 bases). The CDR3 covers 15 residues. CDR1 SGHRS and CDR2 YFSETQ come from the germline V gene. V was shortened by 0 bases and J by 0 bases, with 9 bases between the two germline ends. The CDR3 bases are TGCGCCAGCAGCTTGGTCGGGGACAACCAAGAGACCCAGTACTTC. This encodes CASSLVGDNQETQYF.

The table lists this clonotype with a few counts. Here the CDR3 reads CASSPILTGGNQPQHF. DNA for the CDR3: TGTGCCAGCAGCCCAATACTGACAGGGGGCAATCAGCCCCAGCATTTT. The V gene is TRBV28, the J gene TRBJ1-5; 8 bases agree with TRBD1. Looked up from germline, CDR1 is MDHEN and CDR2 is SYDVKM. V dropped 6 bases and J dropped 2; count of bases not matched to a gene: 9. The CDR3 runs 16 residues.

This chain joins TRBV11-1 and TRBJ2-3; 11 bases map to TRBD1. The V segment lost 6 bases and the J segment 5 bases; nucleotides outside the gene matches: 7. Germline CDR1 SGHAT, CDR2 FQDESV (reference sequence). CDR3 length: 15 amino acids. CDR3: CASRYTGTGGDTQYF. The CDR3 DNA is TGTGCCAGCAGGTATACCGGGACAGGGGGAGATACGCAGTATTTT.

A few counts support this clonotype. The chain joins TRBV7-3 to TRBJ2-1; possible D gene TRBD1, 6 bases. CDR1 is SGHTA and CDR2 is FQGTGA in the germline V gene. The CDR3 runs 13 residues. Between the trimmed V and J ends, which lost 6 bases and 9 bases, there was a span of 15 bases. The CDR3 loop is CASRTGPEGEQFF. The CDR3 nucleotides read TGTGCCAGCAGGACAGGACCTGAGGGTGAGCAGTTCTTC. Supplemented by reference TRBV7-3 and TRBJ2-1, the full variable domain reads GAGVSQTPSNKVTEKGKYVELRCDPISGHTALYWYRQSLGQGPEFLIYFQGTGAADDSGLPNDRFFAVRPEGSVSTLKIQRTERGDSAVYLCASRTGPEGEQFFGPGTRLTVL.

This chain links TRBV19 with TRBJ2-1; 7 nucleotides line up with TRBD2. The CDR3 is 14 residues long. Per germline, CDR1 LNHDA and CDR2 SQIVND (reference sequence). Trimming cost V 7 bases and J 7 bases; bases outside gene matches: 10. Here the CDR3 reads CASNPWGGNNEQFF. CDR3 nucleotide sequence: TGTGCCAGTAACCCTTGGGGGGGGAATAATGAGCAGTTCTTC.

CDR3 coding DNA: TGTGCCAGCAGCTGGGGGGGGAGCACTGAAGCTTTCTTT. This gives the protein CASSWGGSTEAFF. This chain links TRBV7-3 with TRBJ1-1; TRBD1 is a possible D gene (5 bases). The germline CDR1 and CDR2 sequences are SGHTA and FQGTGA. The CDR3 sequence is 13 residues long. The V end was cut by 4 bases, the J end by 4 bases, with 10 bases between.